The present T cell receptor (beta chain) was sequenced within a study of PD-1 blockade in classical Hodgkin lymphoma. Remarks on this clone: Its antigen is undetermined.

General observations from the study: Exclusion was the outcome for patients who began nivolumab under 1 year after ASCT. Complete responders possessed baseline diversity comparable to newly diagnosed patients.

Time point noted: cycle 4 day 1 (C4D1), after five to seven weeks of nivolumab. All the patients suffered relapse after autologous stem cell transplantation, and brentuximab vedotin exposure differed. V lost 3 bases to trimming and J lost 4 bases, with 7 bases between them. Germline-derived CDR1 and CDR2 are MGHDK and SYGVNS. The CDR3 runs 13 residues. This table comes from immunoSEQ multiplex PCR, and its TCRdb copy is limited to in-frame clones, with some not included. The table includes 100,000 or so clones, approximately 90% detected once. This TCR was recovered from a human donor with classical Hodgkin lymphoma. J is TRBJ1-5 and V is TRBV25-1, with a tentative D call TRBD1 (5 bases). The sample was peripheral blood mononuclear cells (PBMCs), taken before the fourth cycle of nivolumab. In nucleotides, the CDR3 is TGTGCCAGCAGTGAGGGGGGGAATCAGCCCCAGCATTTT. Amino acid sequence: CASSEGGNQPQHF.